The TCR beta chain under discussion was sequenced for a study of regulatory T cells in long-lasting Graves disease. Documented time point: newly diagnosed GD, antithyroid drugs for less than 3 months. PBMCs were the source of the RNA used for TCR sequencing. This clonotype was counted ten times or more. Antigen unknown. General observations from the study: Relative to new patients (under 1,000), persistent patients exhibited greater sharing of public clonotypes (approximately 2,500). Sampling was limited to peripheral blood rather than thyroid tissue.

Arm-PCR of CDR3 regions and iRepertoire HTBI primers were the basis on which TCR beta libraries were built. TCRdb used MiXCR to reprocess the multiplex PCR reads, holding one entry per CDR3 protein. The sample comprises 250,000 to 300,000 distinct CDR3 sequences, around 18% of which are singletons, and 13% to 15% rests with the top ten. The CDR3 consists of 15 residues. Per the germline V gene, CDR1 is SEHNR and CDR2 is FQNEAQ (reference sequence). The V gene lost 6 bases and the J gene lost 5 bases, with 19 bases spanning the gap. This same sample was also part of a study on T cells in Graves' hyperthyroidism and ophthalmopathy.

The chain has TRBV7-9 and TRBJ2-5, with D tentatively TRBD1 or TRBD2 (6 bases each). The sequence derives from a woman under 40 with Graves disease. The source was peripheral blood mononuclear cells (PBMCs), collected at new diagnosis, from a patient treated with antithyroid drugs. CDR3 region: CASRSPRGERETQYF. DNA for the CDR3: TGTGCCAGCAGGTCTCCGAGGGGGGAGAGGGAGACCCAGTACTTC.